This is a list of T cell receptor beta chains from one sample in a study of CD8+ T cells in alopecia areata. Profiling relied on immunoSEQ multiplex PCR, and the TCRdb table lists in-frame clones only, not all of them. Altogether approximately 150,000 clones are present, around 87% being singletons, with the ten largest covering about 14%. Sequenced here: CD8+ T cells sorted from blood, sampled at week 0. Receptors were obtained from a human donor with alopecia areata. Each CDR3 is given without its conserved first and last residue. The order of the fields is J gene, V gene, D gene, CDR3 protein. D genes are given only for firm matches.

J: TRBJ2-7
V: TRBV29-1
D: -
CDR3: SVEEDRSYEQY

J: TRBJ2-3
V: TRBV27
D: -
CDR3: ASSFSVTDTQY

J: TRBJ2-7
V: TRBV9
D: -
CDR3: ASSEDSSSYEQY

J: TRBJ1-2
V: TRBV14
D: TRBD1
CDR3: ASSQRPGQGFGYT

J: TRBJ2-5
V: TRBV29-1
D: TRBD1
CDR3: SVEAPDRYQETQY

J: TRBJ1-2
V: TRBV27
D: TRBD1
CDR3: ASSPYPGGGGYT

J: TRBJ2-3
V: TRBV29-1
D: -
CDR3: SVGGLPTDTQY

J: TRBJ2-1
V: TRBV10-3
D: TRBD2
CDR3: AISENAGDSYNEQF

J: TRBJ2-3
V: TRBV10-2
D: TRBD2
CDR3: ASLKAGGGTDTQY

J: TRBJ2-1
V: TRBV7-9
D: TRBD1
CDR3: ASSLLQGARNEQF

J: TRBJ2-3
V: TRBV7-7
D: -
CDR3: ASTFLGPTDTQY

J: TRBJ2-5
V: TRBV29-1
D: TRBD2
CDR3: SVEFAGVLETQY

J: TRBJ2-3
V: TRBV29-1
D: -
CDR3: SVPGRRTDTQY

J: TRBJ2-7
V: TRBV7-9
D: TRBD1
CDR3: ASSPGQGKLSGYEQY

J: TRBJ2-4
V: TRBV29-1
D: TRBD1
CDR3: SVVGTGPGGAKNIQY

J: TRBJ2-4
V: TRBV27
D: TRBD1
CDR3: ASSQDRGDQY

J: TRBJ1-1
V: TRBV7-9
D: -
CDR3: ASSLVAPNTEAF

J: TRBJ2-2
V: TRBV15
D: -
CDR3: ATSTNSNTGELF

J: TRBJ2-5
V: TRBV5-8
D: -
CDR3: ASTHHGPSDGTQY

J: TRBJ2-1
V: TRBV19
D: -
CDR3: ASRDGVWGHEQF

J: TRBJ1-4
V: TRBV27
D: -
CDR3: ASSQIQATGEKLF

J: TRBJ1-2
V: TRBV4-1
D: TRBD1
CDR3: ASSQSGDREYT

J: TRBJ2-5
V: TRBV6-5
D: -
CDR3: ASSPADRPETQY

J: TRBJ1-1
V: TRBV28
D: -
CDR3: ASSRRDPNTEAF

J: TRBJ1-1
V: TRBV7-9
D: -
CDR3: ASLPSGHSNTEAF

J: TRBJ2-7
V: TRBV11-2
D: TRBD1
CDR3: ASSSPLWTGRLSYEQY

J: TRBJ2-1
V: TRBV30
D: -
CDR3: AWTITGGLRGEQF

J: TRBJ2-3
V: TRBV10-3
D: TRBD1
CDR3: AISDGTDPTDTQY

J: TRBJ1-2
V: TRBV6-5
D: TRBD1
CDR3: ASSPGRTGELGYT

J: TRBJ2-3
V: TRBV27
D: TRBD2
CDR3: ASSLGTSGTTDTQY

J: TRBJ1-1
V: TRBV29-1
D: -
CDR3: SVLRAGNTEAF

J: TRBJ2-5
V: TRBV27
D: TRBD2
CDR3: ASSLAGLGETQY

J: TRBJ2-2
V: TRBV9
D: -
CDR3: ASSTPNRQANTGELF

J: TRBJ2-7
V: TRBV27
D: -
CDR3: ASSSQGSYYEQY

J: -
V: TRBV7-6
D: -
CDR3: ASSQGLDGDEQY

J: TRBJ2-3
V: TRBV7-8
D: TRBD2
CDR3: ASSRKTSAGVTDTQY

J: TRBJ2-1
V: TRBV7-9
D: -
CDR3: ASSLKEDSYNEQF

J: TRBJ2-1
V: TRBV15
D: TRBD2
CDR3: ATSLGGWEYNEQF

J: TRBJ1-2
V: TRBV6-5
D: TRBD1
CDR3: ASSYVRGHGYT

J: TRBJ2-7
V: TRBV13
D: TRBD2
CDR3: ASSTRTSGGSYEQY

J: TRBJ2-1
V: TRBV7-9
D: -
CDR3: ASSFGRNEQF

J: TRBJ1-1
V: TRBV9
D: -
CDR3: ASSRYISGTTEAF

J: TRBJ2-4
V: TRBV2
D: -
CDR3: ASSKWEDENIQY

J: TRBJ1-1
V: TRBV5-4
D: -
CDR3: ASSFQTEAF

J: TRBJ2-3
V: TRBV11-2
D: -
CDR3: ASSKDSGSRADTQY

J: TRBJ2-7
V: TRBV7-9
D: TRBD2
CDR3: ASSLPVASGSHEQY

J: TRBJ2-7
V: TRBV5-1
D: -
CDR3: ASSWEAYHLPYEQY

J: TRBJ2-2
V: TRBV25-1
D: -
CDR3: ASSRSGELF

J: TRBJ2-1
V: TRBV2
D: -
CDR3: ASSPYEQF

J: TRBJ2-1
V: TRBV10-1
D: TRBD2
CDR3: ASRGREKSNEQF